The 2 T cell receptor beta chains in this list originate from one sample, sequenced in a study of cytotoxic CD8 clonotypes in ibrutinib-treated CLL. Repertoires were generated with immunoSEQ multiplex PCR, while TCRdb's copy carries only in-frame clones and drops some. Of more than 200,000 clones listed, 70% are singletons. The sample here was PBMCs, taken after 24 months of ibrutinib treatment. The receptors derive from a human donor with chronic lymphocytic leukemia.

The chain couples TRBV18 to TRBJ1-2; D is ambiguous. The CDR3 is 14 amino acids. Trimming removed 3 bases at V and 4 bases at J, with 12 bases between. The germline CDR1 and CDR2 sequences are KGHSH and LQKENI. Here the CDR3 reads CASSPAEALYGYTF. Here the CDR3 DNA reads TGTGCCAGCTCACCCGCTGAAGCGCTCTATGGCTACACCTTC. The complete variable domain, with remaining parts taken from reference TRBV18 and TRBJ1-2, reads NAGVMQNPRHLVRRRGQEARLRCSPMKGHSHVYWYRQLPEEGLKFMVYLQKENIIDESGMPKERFSAEFPKEGPSILRIQQVVRGDSAAYFCASSPAEALYGYTFGSGTRLTVV.

This chain connects TRBV9 to TRBJ2-7; D might be TRBD1 or TRBD2, each matching 5 bases. The length of the CDR3 is 20 residues. Deletions cut 0 bases from V and 0 bases from J, with 25 bases between. CDR1 and CDR2 (germline): SGDLS, YYNGEE. The DNA of the CDR3 is TGTGCCAGCAGCGTAGACGCGAAGCCTCCTCCGGGGCGAAACTCCTACGAGCAGTACTTC. It encodes CASSVDAKPPPGRNSYEQYF.